The clone carrying this TCR beta chain was counted a single time. From the 5' RACE reads, TCRdb called clonotypes with MiXCR, one entry per CDR3 protein. The sample consists of under 250,000 distinct CDR3 sequences, less than 20% of them appearing once. This sample was taken from a study of T-cell memory formation after mild COVID-19. On the study more broadly: Largely donor-specific TCR clusters were found.

The V end lost 6 bases, the J end lost 0 bases, and 17 bases lay between the germline ends. Germline V gene lookup returns CDR1 SGHRS and CDR2 YFSETQ. This CDR3 has 16 residues. This chain uses TRBV5-1 with TRBJ2-3; D is possibly TRBD2 (6 bases). The clonotype comes from an adult woman who had mild COVID-19 (a few samples of this study predate the infection). Cell type and time point are not known. Material: PBMCs or a T cell subset sorted from them (not recorded which). The CDR3 sequence is CASMRIGGSSTDTQYF. In DNA form, the CDR3 reads TGCGCCAGCATGCGGATTGGGGGGTCTAGCACAGATACGCAGTATTTT.